This T cell receptor (beta chain) was observed in a study of patients and donors after allogeneic stem cell transplantation. In this sample, this clonotype turned up a few times. CDR3 length: 13 residues. Germline V gives CDR1 MGHRA, CDR2 YSYEKL. V was clipped by 7 bases and J by 7 bases, with 13 bases between them. One entry per CDR3 protein, called by TCRdb with MiXCR from the RT-PCR reads. The sample carries about 12,000 distinct CDR3 sequences, 25% recorded once. The clonotype originates from a human donor who was either an allogeneic HSCT recipient or a stem cell or donor lymphocyte infusion donor (not recorded which). It is not recorded whose cells these are; they may come from a transplant donor. The chain carries TRBV4-1 and TRBJ1-4, with D perhaps TRBD1 (6 bases). What was sequenced was blood, either unsorted or a sorted T cell fraction (not recorded which). The CDR3 DNA sequence: TGCGCCAGCAAGGGGGATCGGCTTGAAAAACTGTTTTTT. This codes for CASKGDRLEKLFF.